This T cell receptor (beta chain) was captured by sequencing in a study of cytomegalovirus exposure and HLA in healthy donors. About the study: Most donors, approximately 82% of some 400 genotyped, fell in the Caucasian-associated ancestry cluster.

This CDR3 spans 14 amino acids. Per the germline V gene, CDR1 is GTSNPN and CDR2 is SVGIG (reference sequence). V was clipped by 4 bases and J by 1 base; unmatched bases: 4. About this clone itself: Its antigen is undetermined.

60 Vbeta and 13 Jbeta primers were used in PCR. Sequencing was performed with immunoSEQ multiplex PCR; in TCRdb, only in-frame clones are kept and a portion is missing. Among about 120,000 clones listed, roughly four fifths were seen once. Study-wide results and limits: The authors assumed roughly uniform sequencing depth across donors for presence/absence analyses.

The origin of this receptor is a male donor in good health and CMV-seropositive. What was sequenced was PBMCs. The chain couples TRBV30 to TRBJ1-1; 9 bases are a match to TRBD1. In DNA form, the CDR3 reads TGTGCCTGGACCTCACAGGGGGCGAACACTGAAGCTTTCTTT. It encodes CAWTSQGANTEAFF.